This record covers a single T cell receptor (beta chain). Profiling relied on immunoSEQ multiplex PCR, and the TCRdb table lists in-frame clones only, not all of them. The sample has around 130,000 clones; roughly four fifths are singletons. This entry comes from a study of blood T cell repertoires in COVID-19. The CDR3 totals 18 residues. Germline CDR1 is LNHDA and CDR2 is SQIVND (reference sequence). Trimming removed 4 bases from V and 2 bases from J, with 21 bases in between. Participants were aged roughly 18 to 90 years, lived in roughly 23 US areas, and enrolled virtually. Each participant's cohort was designated according to participant-reported clinical history.

The specimen sequenced was PBMCs or T cells enriched from blood (not recorded which). The chain uses TRBV19 and TRBJ1-5; D perhaps matches TRBD1 (5 bases). The receptor comes from a man aged 35-49 years with acute COVID-19. CDR3 sequence reads: CASSRGGRGGSGNQPQHF. CDR3 DNA sequence: TGTGCCAGTAGTAGGGGTGGGAGGGGAGGTTCCGGCAATCAGCCCCAGCATTTT.